One T cell receptor (beta chain) is described in this entry. Its recognized antigen is unknown. Per-base quality was not reported, and no clone a single base away is much larger than it. Libraries were built with PCR. Sequenced on an Illumina HiSeq 2500. Molecular barcoding was employed in the preparation of TCR libraries, with unique molecular identifiers being used to normalize TCRbeta repertoire quantification. TCRdb redid the processing of the public reads, applying fastp at Q25 and MiXCR, and retained in-frame beta chains. One record per CDR3 amino acid sequence lists the most common genes and DNA. This sample is represented by about 440,000 distinct CDR3 sequences; around two fifths of them were singletons. The ten largest account for 27% of the sample. This entry is derived from a study of T-cell reconstitution after alpha-beta-depleted transplantation in children (dated by TCRdb to about 2016). In terms of the full investigation: Using TCR repertoire profiling, the study followed T-cell immune reconstitution in a quantitative way in children after TCRalphabeta/CD19-depleted allogeneic hematopoietic cell transplantation.

Beyond this particular receptor, the publication reports: In some patients, the high TCRbeta diversity seen at day 60 was put down to recipient T cells and intrathymic progenitors that had survived conditioning. The apparently early recovery of alphabetaT-cell counts about two months after transplant reportedly depended on only several hundred rapidly expanded clones that came from non-depleted graft cells. Over the following months the frequencies of hyperexpanded clones went down, and after one year T-cell counts and TCRbeta diversity were mostly credited to newly produced T cells.

V has 3 bases trimmed and J has 2 bases trimmed; junction bases matching no gene number 2. Looking up the germline V gene yields CDR1 ENHRY and CDR2 SYGVKD. The CDR3 runs 14 residues from the cysteine to the phenylalanine. Of all the DNA, just the CDR3 is kept, 42 bases in frame from base 1. The sample's treatment or condition, from its label and the paper: allogeneic hematopoietic cell transplantation with graft depleted of TCRalphabeta T cells and CD19 B cells. The children who served as transplant recipients had been given grafts of TCRalphabeta/CD19-depleted allogeneic hematopoietic cells. The rearranged segments are TRBV10-3 and TRBJ2-3; a stretch of 7 junction bases matches TRBD2. This TCR was recovered from a girl aged 2 to 10 with aplastic anemia, due to receive a stem cell transplant. The sequencing used PBMCs, collected before TCRalphabeta/CD19-depleted stem cell transplant. In nucleotides, the sequence is TGTGCCATCAGTGAAGCGGGGAACACAGATACGCAGTATTTT. This codes for CAISEAGNTDTQYF.